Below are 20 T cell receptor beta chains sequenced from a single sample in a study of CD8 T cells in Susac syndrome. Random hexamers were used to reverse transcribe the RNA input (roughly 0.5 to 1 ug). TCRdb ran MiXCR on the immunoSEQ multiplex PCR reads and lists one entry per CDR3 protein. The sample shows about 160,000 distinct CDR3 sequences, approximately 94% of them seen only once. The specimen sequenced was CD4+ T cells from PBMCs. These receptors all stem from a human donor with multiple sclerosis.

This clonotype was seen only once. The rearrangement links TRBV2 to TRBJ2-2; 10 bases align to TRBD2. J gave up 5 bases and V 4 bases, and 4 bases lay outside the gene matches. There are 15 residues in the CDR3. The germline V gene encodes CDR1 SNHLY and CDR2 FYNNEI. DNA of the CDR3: TGTGCCAGCAGTGTAAAGACTAGCGGGACCGGGGAGCTGTTTTTT. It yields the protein CASSVKTSGTGELFF.

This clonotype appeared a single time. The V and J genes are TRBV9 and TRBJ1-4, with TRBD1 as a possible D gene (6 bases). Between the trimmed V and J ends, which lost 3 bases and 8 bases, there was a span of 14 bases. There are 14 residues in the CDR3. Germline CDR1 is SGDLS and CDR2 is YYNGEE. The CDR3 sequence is CASSDDQRGEKLFF. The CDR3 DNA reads TGTGCCAGCAGCGACGACCAGAGGGGGGAAAAACTGTTTTTT. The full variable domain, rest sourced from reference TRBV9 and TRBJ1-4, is DSGVTQTPKHLITATGQRVTLRCSPRSGDLSVYWYQQSLDQGLQFLIQYYNGEERAKGNILERFSAQQFPDLHSELNLSSLELGDSALYFCASSDDQRGEKLFFGSGTQLSVL.

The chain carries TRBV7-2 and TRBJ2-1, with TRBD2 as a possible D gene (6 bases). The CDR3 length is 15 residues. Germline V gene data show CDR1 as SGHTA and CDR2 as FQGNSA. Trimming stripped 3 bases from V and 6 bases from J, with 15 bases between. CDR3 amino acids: CASSFSGVIGNEQFF. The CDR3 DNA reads TGTGCCAGCAGCTTCTCGGGAGTAATTGGCAATGAGCAGTTCTTC.

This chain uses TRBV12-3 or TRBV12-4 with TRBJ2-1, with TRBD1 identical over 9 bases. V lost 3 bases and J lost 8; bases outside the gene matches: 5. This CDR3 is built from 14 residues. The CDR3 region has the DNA TGTGCCAGCAGTTTTATGGACAGGGGCGATGAGCAGTTCTTC. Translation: CASSFMDRGDEQFF.

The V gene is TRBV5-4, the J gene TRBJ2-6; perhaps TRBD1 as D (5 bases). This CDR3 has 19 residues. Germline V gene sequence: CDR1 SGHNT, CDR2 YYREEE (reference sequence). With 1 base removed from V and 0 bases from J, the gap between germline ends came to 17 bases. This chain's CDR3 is CASSLSAGLYSSGANVLTF. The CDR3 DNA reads TGTGCCAGCAGCTTGAGTGCAGGGCTATATAGCTCTGGGGCCAACGTCCTGACTTTC.

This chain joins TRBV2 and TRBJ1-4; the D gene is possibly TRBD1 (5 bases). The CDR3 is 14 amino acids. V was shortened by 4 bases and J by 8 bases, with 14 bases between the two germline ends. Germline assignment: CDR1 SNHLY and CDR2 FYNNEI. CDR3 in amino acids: CASSVVHSGEKLFF. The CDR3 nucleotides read TGTGCCAGCAGTGTGGTGCATTCAGGGGAAAAACTGTTTTTT. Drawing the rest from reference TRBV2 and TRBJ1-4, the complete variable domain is EPEVTQTPSHQVTQMGQEVILRCVPISNHLYFYWYRQILGQKVEFLVSFYNNEISEKSEIFDDQFSVERPDGSNFTLKIRSTKLEDSAMYFCASSVVHSGEKLFFGSGTQLSVL.

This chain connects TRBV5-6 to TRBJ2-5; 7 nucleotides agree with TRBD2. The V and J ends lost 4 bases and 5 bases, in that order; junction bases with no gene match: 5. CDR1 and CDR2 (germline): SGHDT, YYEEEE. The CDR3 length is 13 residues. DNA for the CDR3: TGTGCCAGCAGCCAATGGGAGGGGGAGACCCAGTACTTC. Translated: CASSQWEGETQYF.

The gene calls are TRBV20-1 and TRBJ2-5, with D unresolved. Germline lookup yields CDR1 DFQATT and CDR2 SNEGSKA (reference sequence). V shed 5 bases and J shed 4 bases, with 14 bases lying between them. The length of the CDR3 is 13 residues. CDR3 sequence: CSARTWGVETQYF. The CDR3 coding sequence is TGCAGTGCTCGCACCTGGGGTGTAGAGACCCAGTACTTC.

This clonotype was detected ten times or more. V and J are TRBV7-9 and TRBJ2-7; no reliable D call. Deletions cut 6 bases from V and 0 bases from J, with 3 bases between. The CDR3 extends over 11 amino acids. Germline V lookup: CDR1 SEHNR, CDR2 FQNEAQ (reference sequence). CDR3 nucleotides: TGTGCCAGCAGTCTCTCCTACGAGCAGTACTTC. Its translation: CASSLSYEQYF.

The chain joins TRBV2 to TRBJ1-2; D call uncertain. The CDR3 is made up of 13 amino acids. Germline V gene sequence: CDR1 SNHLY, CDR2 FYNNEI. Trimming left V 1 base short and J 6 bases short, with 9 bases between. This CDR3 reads CASSEGSFDGYTF. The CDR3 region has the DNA TGTGCCAGCAGTGAAGGTAGCTTTGATGGCTACACCTTC.

As DNA, the CDR3 is TGTGCCTGGAGTACCGGGAGGTATTTTGGGGGCTACACCTTC. Translating it yields CAWSTGRYFGGYTF. The chain couples TRBV30 to TRBJ1-2; no firm D call. This CDR3 has 14 amino acids. Per the germline V gene, CDR1 is GTSNPN and CDR2 is SVGIG (reference sequence). Trimming shortened V by 2 bases and J by 8 bases, and 18 bases separated the two germline ends. Complete variable domain (other parts from reference TRBV30 and TRBJ1-2): SQTIHQWPATLVQPVGSPLSLECTVEGTSNPNLYWYRQAAGRGLQLLFYSVGIGQISSEVPQNLSASRPQDRQFILSSKKLLLSDSGFYLCAWSTGRYFGGYTFGSGTRLTVV.

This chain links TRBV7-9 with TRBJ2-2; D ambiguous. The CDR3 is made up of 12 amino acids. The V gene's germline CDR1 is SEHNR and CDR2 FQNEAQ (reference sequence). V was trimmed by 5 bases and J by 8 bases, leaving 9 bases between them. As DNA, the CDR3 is TGTGCCAGCAGCGGCACCGGGGGGGAGCTGTTTTTT. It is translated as CASSGTGGELFF. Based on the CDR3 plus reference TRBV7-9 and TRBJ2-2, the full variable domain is DTGVSQNPRHKITKRGQNVTFRCDPISEHNRLYWYRQTLGQGPEFLTYFQNEAQLEKSRLLSDRFSAERPKGSFSTLEIQRTEQGDSAMYLCASSGTGGELFFGEGSRLTVL.

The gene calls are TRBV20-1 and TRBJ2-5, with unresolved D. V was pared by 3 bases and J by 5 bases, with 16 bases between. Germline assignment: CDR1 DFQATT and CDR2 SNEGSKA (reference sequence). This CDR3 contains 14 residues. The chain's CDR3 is CSASPTWKWETQYF. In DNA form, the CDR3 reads TGCAGTGCTAGTCCCACCTGGAAGTGGGAGACCCAGTACTTC.

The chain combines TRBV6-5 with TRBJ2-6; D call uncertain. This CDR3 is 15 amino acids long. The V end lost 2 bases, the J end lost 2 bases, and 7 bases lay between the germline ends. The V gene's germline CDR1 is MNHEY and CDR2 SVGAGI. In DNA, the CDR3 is TGTGCCAGCAGTTACGCTGGGCCTGGGGCCAACGTCCTGACTTTC. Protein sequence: CASSYAGPGANVLTF.

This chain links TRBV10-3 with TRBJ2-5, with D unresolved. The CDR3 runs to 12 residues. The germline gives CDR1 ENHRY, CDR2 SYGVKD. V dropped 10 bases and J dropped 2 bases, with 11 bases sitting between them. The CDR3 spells CATGGSQETQYF. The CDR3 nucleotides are TGTGCCACCGGTGGCTCACAAGAGACCCAGTACTTC.

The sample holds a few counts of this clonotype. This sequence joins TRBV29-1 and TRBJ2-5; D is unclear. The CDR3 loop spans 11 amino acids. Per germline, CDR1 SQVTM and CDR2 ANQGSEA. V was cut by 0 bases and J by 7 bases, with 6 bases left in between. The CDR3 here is CSVEDRGTQYF. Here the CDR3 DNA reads TGCAGCGTTGAAGATCGAGGGACCCAGTACTTC.

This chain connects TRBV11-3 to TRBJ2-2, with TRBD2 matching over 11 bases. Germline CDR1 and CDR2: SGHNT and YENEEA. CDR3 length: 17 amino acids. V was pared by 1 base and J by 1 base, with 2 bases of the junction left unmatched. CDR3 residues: CASSLGGLAGNTGELFF. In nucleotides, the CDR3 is TGTGCCAGCAGCTTAGGTGGACTAGCGGGGAACACCGGGGAGCTGTTTTTT.

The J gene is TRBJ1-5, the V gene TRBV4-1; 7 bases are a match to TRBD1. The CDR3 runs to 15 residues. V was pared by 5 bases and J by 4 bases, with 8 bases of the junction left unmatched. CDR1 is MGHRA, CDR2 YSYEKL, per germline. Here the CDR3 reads CASSASGTVNQPQHF. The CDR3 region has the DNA TGCGCCAGCAGCGCGTCGGGGACAGTAAATCAGCCCCAGCATTTT.

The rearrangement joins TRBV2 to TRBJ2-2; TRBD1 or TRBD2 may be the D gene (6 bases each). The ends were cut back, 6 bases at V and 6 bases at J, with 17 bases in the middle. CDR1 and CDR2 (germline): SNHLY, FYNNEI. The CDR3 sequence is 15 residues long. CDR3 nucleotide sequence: TGTGCCAGCAGCCCAGAGGGGGGCGTCGCCGGGGAGCTGTTTTTT. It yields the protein CASSPEGGVAGELFF. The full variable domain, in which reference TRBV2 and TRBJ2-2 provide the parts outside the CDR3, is EPEVTQTPSHQVTQMGQEVILRCVPISNHLYFYWYRQILGQKVEFLVSFYNNEISEKSEIFDDQFSVERPDGSNFTLKIRSTKLEDSAMYFCASSPEGGVAGELFFGEGSRLTVL.

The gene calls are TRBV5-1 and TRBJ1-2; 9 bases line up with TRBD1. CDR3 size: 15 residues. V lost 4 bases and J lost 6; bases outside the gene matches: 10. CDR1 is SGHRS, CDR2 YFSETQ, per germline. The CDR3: CASSIATGGANGYTF. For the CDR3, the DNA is TGCGCCAGCAGCATAGCAACAGGGGGCGCGAATGGCTACACCTTC.